This passage covers 2 T cell receptor beta chains from one sample sequenced in a study of CD8 T cells in Susac syndrome. Reverse transcription of roughly 0.5 to 1 ug RNA used random hexamers. Each CDR3 protein is one row after TCRdb ran MiXCR on the immunoSEQ multiplex PCR reads. The table records about 280,000 distinct CDR3 sequences, more than 75% of them present only once. The sample consisted of CD8+ T cells from PBMCs. These receptors all stem from a human donor with multiple sclerosis.

This chain links TRBV27 with TRBJ2-7; TRBD1 matches at 11 bases. V trimming: 6 bases; J trimming: 2 bases; junction bases outside the gene matches: 6. CDR1 and CDR2 from the germline V gene are MNHEY and SMNVEV (reference sequence). The CDR3 covers 15 residues. Here the CDR3 DNA reads TGTGCCAGCAGCCCGGACAGGGGGCAGACCTACGAGCAGTACTTC. Translating it yields CASSPDRGQTYEQYF.

The chain carries TRBV2 and TRBJ2-4; no firm D call. The germline V gene has CDR1 SNHLY and CDR2 FYNNEI. This CDR3 comprises 13 residues. With 3 bases removed from V and 5 bases from J, the gap between germline ends came to 8 bases. The CDR3 sequence: CASSEWQENIQYF. CDR3 DNA sequence: TGTGCCAGCAGTGAGTGGCAAGAAAACATTCAGTACTTC.